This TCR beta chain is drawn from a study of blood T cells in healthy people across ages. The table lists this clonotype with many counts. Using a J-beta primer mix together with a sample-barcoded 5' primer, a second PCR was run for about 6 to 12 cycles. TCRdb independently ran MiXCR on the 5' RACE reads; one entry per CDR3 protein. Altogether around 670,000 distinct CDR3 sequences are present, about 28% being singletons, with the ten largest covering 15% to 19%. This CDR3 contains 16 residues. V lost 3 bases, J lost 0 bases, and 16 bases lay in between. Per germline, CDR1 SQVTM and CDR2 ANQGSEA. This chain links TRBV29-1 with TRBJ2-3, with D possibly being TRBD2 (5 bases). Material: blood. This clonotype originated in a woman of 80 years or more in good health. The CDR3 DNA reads TGCAGCGTTGACTCCACTGTTGGAGGAAGCACAGATACGCAGTATTTT. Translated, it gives CSVDSTVGGSTDTQYF.